The 6 T cell receptor beta chains below were found in one sample sequenced in a study of blood T cell repertoires in COVID-19. The table came from immunoSEQ multiplex PCR; TCRdb's copy has only in-frame clones and leaves some out. The sample consists of 250,000 to 400,000 clones, about 91% of them appearing once. Source material: peripheral blood. The receptor source for this set is a woman aged 25 to 39 with COVID-19, enrolled during active disease.

The chain uses TRBV30 and TRBJ1-1; weak D call: TRBD1 (5 bases). Between the trimmed V and J ends, which lost 3 bases and 3 bases, there was a span of 11 bases. This CDR3 region has 13 residues. The germline gives CDR1 GTSNPN, CDR2 SVGIG (reference sequence). CDR3 nucleotide sequence: TGTGCCTGGAGACAAGGGGCAGACACTGAAGCTTTCTTT. Encoded protein: CAWRQGADTEAFF.

This chain links TRBV13 with TRBJ1-5; TRBD1 matches 11 bases. Germline assignment: CDR1 PRHDT and CDR2 FYEKMQ (reference sequence). This CDR3 region has 15 residues. V trimming: 4 bases; J trimming: 7 bases; junction bases outside the gene matches: 6. CDR3 DNA sequence: TGTGCCAGCAGCTGGGGGACAGGGGGAAGGCAGCCCCAGCATTTT. It is translated as CASSWGTGGRQPQHF.

This clone was counted a single time. V and J are TRBV19 and TRBJ1-6; 7 bases fit TRBD1. This CDR3 is built from 15 residues. Germline CDR1 LNHDA, CDR2 SQIVND (reference sequence). With V trimmed by 7 bases and J by 5 bases, 8 bases remained unmatched. The CDR3 loop is CASTLRGQNNSPLHF. CDR3 DNA sequence: TGTGCCAGTACCCTAAGGGGGCAGAATAATTCACCCCTCCACTTT. The full variable domain, with the rest looked up from reference TRBV19 and TRBJ1-6, is DGGITQSPKYLFRKEGQNVTLSCEQNLNHDAMYWYRQDPGQGLRLIYYSQIVNDFQKGDIAEGYSVSREKKESFPLTVTSAQKNPTAFYLCASTLRGQNNSPLHFGNGTRLTVT.

There are a few counts of this clone. The chain carries TRBV11-2 and TRBJ2-7; maybe TRBD2 (6 bases). The CDR3 contains 13 residues. The V end lost 0 bases, the J end lost 9 bases, and 12 bases lay between the germline ends. Germline values: CDR1 SGHAT, CDR2 FQNNGV. CDR3 region: CASSLDPAGPQYV. The CDR3 DNA is TGTGCCAGCAGCTTAGACCCGGCGGGGCCGCAGTACGTC.

This clone was detected only a few times. The chain recombines TRBV19 with TRBJ1-1, with a weak D call TRBD1 (6 bases). Germline V gene data show CDR1 as LNHDA and CDR2 as SQIVND (reference sequence). The CDR3 runs 14 residues. The V end was cut by 4 bases, the J end by 0 bases, with 9 bases between. In nucleotides, the CDR3 is TGTGCCAGTAGTACCTGGACAGTGAACACTGAAGCTTTCTTT. Translating gives CASSTWTVNTEAFF.

This chain connects TRBV7-2 to TRBJ1-1, with TRBD1 matching 8 bases. With V trimmed by 4 bases and J by 3 bases, 4 bases remained unmatched. This CDR3 spans 14 amino acids. Germline V lookup: CDR1 SGHTA, CDR2 FQGNSA. CDR3 DNA sequence: TGTGCCAGCAGCTGGACAGGGTTCGACACTGAAGCTTTCTTT. As protein: CASSWTGFDTEAFF.